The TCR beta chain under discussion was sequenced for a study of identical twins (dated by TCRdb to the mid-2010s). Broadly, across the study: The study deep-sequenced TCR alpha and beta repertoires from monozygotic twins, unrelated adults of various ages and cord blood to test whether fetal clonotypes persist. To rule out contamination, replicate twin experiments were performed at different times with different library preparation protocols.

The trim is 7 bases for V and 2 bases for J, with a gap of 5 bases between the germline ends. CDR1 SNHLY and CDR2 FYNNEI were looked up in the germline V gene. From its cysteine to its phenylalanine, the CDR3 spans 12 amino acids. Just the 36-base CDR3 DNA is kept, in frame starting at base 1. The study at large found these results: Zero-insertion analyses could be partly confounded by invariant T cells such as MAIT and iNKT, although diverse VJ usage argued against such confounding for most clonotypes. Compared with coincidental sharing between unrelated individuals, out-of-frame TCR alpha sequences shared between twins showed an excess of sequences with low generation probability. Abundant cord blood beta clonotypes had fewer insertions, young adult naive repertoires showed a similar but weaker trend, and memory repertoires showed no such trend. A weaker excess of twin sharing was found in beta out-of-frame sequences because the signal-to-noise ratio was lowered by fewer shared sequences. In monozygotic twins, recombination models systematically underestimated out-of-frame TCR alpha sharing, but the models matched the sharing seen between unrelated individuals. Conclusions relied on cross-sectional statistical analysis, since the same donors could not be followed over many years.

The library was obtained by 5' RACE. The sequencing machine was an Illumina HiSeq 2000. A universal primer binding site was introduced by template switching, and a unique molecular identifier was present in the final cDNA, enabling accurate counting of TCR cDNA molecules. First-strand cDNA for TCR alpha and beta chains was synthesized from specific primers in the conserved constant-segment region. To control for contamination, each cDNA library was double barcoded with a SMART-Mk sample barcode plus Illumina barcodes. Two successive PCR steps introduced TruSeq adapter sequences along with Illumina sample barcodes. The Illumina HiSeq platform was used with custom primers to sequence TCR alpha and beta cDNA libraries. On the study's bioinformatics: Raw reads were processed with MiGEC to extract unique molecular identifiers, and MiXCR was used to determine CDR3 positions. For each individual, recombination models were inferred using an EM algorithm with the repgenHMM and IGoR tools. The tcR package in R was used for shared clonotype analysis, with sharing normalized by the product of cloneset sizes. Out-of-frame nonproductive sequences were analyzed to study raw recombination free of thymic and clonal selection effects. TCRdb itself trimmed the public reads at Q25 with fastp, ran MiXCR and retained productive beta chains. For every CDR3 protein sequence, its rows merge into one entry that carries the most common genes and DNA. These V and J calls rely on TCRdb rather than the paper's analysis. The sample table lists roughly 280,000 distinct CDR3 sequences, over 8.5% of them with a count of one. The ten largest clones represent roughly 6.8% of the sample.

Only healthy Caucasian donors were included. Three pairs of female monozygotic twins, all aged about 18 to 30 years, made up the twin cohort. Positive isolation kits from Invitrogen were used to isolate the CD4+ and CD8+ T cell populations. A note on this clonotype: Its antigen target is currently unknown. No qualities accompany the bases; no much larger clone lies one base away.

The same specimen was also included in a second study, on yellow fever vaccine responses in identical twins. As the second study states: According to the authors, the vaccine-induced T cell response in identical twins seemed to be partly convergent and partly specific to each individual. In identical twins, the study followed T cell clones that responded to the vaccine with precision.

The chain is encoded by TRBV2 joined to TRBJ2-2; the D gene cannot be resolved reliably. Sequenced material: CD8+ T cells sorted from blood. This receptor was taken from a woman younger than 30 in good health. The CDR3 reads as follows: CASTRNTGELFF. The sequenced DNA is TGTGCCAGCACCCGAAACACCGGGGAGCTGTTTTTT.